This T cell receptor beta chain is from a study of shared clonotypes between healthy human individuals. Study overall: Each donor had three CD4 naive, three CD4 memory, two CD8 naive and one CD8 memory plate.

Study outcomes and limitations: Sequencing depth was predicted to influence how clonotypes are shared among donors. Among non-shared clonotypes, generation probabilities were lower than among those shared by all four donors.

Losses at the gene ends were 8 bases for V and 0 bases for J; bases not matched to a gene: 7. Germline lookup yields CDR1 LNHDA and CDR2 SQIVND (reference sequence). This CDR3 is built from 15 residues. Clones were read by immunoSEQ multiplex PCR, and TCRdb kept only the in-frame ones, dropping some. This sample yields about 2.5 million clones, of which around 93% are seen a single time; approximately 0.39% belongs to the top ten. A single count supports this clone. The antigen is unknown. Sample: naive CD4+ T cells from PBMCs. Subset here: CD45RA+ positively selected. The rearrangement uses TRBV19 and TRBJ2-1; 7 bases map to TRBD1. The receptor was isolated from a man younger than 35 in good health. Some clones in this sample may be carry-over from other donors' samples. The CDR3 protein is CASGPTGHSYNEQFF. CDR3 nucleotide sequence: TGTGCCAGTGGGCCGACAGGGCACTCCTACAATGAGCAGTTCTTC.